The 29 T cell receptor beta chains listed next were all sequenced from one sample in a study of tissue T cells after allogeneic stem cell transplantation. Regarding time point: mouse harvest day 7 after allogeneic transplant. Tail vein injection delivered 10^7 T-cell-depleted bone marrow cells and 10^6 splenic CD5+ T cells. The protocol was immunoSEQ multiplex PCR, while the TCRdb copy is restricted to in-frame clones and leaves out a portion. This sample has thousands of clones, with around 52% found just once. The sequenced material came from gut tissue. Receptors were obtained from a female BALB/c mouse given C57BL/6 T cells with graft-versus-host disease after an allogeneic hematopoietic cell transplant.

A note on this clone: All gene names here are mouse names. The read is 1 residue too short to cover the CDR3 end, so that end is filled in from the germline J gene. The rearrangement uses TRBV3 and TRBJ2-5, with 11 bases fitting TRBD2. This CDR3 spans 16 amino acids. Germline trimming cut 2 bases from V and 5 bases from J; bases unmatched to any gene: 6. Germline V gene sequence: CDR1 SNHLY, CDR2 FYNGKV (reference sequence). The CDR3 DNA, read in part, is TGTGCCAGCAGCTTATGGACTGGGGGGTTTGGAGACACCCAGTAC. Its protein product is CASSLWTGGFGDTQY. The entire CDR3 protein reads CASSLWTGGFGDTQYF.

In the case of this clone: Gene names follow the mouse nomenclature. The read halts 1 residue ahead of the CDR3 end, with the missing end drawn from the germline J gene. J is TRBJ2-1 and V is TRBV3, with D tentatively TRBD1 (6 bases). The germline V gene has CDR1 SNHLY and CDR2 FYNGKV (reference sequence). V was shortened by 2 bases and J by 3 bases, with 11 bases between the two germline ends. The CDR3 is 15 residues long. CDR3 sequence: CASSLRGYSYAEQFF. CDR3 DNA, as far as it was read: TGTGCCAGCAGCTTAAGGGGGTACTCCTATGCTGAGCAGTTC.

Concerning this clone: Gene names denote mouse genes. Partial CDR3 DNA: TGTGCCAGCAGCCGGACTGGGGGGGCGCCCCAAGACACCCAGTAC. Translated: CASSRTGGAPQDTQY. The CDR3 in full is CASSRTGGAPQDTQYF. The chain uses TRBV3 and TRBJ2-5; 13 nucleotides match TRBD2. Read coverage stops 1 residue before the CDR3 terminus; the germline J gene supplies the remainder. The germline V gene has CDR1 SNHLY and CDR2 FYNGKV (reference sequence). The CDR3 runs 16 residues. With 5 bases clipped from V and 2 bases from J, the junction kept 4 bases outside the gene matches.

This clone was seen once. Germline and genes: mouse. The DNA ends 1 residue before the CDR3 does, and the rest of the CDR3 is filled in from the germline J gene. The chain recombines TRBV24 with TRBJ2-2; D gene ambiguous. Trimming removed 4 bases at V and 0 bases at J, with 6 bases between. CDR3 length equals 14 residues. The V gene's germline CDR1 is KGHTA and CDR2 FRNEEI. The CDR3 protein is CASSPGANTGQLYF. The DNA read from the CDR3 is TGTGCCAGCAGTCCCGGAGCAAACACCGGGCAGCTCTAC.

A remark on this clone: Gene names and germline refer to mouse. The CDR3 end falls 1 residue outside the read, so it is completed with the germline J gene. The chain combines TRBV3 with TRBJ2-7; 11 bases match TRBD2. The trim removed 5 bases at V and 3 bases at J, leaving 6 bases unmatched. Germline CDR1 is SNHLY and CDR2 is FYNGKV (reference sequence). This CDR3 has 15 amino acids. The CDR3 is CASSPSTGGGYEQYF. The covered CDR3 bases are TGTGCCAGCAGCCCCTCGACTGGGGGGGGCTATGAACAGTAC.

This clone was observed a few times. Genes and germline are mouse. Read data end 1 residue before the CDR3 end; the end is taken from the germline J gene. The V gene is TRBV2, the J gene TRBJ2-4; 9 nucleotides match TRBD2. The trim removed 4 bases at V and 7 bases at J, leaving 0 bases unmatched. The CDR3 length is 12 residues. CDR1 is LGHNA, CDR2 YSYQKL, per germline. Incomplete CDR3 DNA: TGTGCCAGCAGCCCTGGGGGGGACACCTTGTAC. Its translation is CASSPGGDTLY. The full CDR3 reads CASSPGGDTLYF. Based on the CDR3 plus reference TRBV2 and TRBJ2-4, the full variable domain is DPKIIQKPKYLVAVTGSEKILICEQYLGHNAMYWYRQSAKKPLEFMFSYSYQKLMDNQTASSRFQPQSSKKNHLDLQITALKPDDSATYFCASSPGGDTLYFGAGTRLSVL.

Regarding this clone: Gene names and germline match the mouse. The CDR3 end is not reached by the read, which stops 1 residue before it; the germline J gene fills it in. The rearrangement uses TRBV15 and TRBJ2-4, with TRBD2 matching 7 bases. Germline CDR1 is SGHND and CDR2 is FRSKSL. V was pared by 6 bases and J by 1 base, with 1 base of the junction left unmatched. The CDR3 contains 13 residues. The chain's CDR3 is CASSDWGQNTLYF. Incomplete CDR3 DNA: TGTGCCAGCAGCGACTGGGGTCAAAACACCTTGTAC. Filled out from reference TRBV15 and TRBJ2-4, the complete variable domain reads DAGVTQTPRHEVAEKGQTIILKCEPVSGHNDLFWYRQTKIQGLELLSYFRSKSLMEDGGAFKDRFKAEMLNSSFSTLKIQPTEPKDSAVYLCASSDWGQNTLYFGAGTRLSVL.

On this clone itself: Genes and germline are mouse. Here the CDR3 reads CASSLSGVVFF. The sequenced part of the CDR3 DNA is TGTGCCAGCAGTCTGTCGGGGGTAGTCTTC. V is TRBV26 and J is TRBJ1-1; TRBD1 is a possible D gene (5 bases). The CDR3 end falls 1 residue outside the read, so it is completed with the germline J gene. From germline, CDR1 is KGHPV and CDR2 FQNQEV (reference sequence). Trimming shortened V by 0 bases and J by 10 bases, and 6 bases separated the two germline ends. The CDR3 length is 11 residues.

Note on this clone: Germline and genes here are mouse. The read ends 1 residue before the CDR3 terminus; that terminus is restored from the germline J gene. This sequence joins TRBV26 and TRBJ1-4; perhaps TRBD1 as D (6 bases). CDR1 KGHPV and CDR2 FQNQEV come from the germline V gene (reference sequence). The CDR3 consists of 13 residues. With 6 bases removed from V and 7 bases from J, the gap between germline ends came to 12 bases. CDR3 residues: CASSLQGGERLFF. The CDR3 bases that were read are TGTGCCAGCAGCCTACAGGGTGGCGAAAGATTATTT. Filled out from reference TRBV26 and TRBJ1-4, the complete variable domain reads NSKVIQTPRYLVKGQGQKAKMRCIPEKGHPVVFWYQQNKNNEFKFLINFQNQEVLQQIDMTEKRFSAECPSNSPCSLEIQSSEAGDSALYLCASSLQGGERLFFGHGTKLSVL.

By frequency in the sample, this clone is medium-sized (0.01 to 0.1%). The germline and genes are mouse ones. The read is 1 residue too short to cover the CDR3 end, so that end is filled in from the germline J gene. The rearrangement joins TRBV26 to TRBJ1-2; D is unresolved. CDR3 length: 12 residues. V was pared by 4 bases and J by 2 bases, with 5 bases between. Germline CDR1 is KGHPV and CDR2 is FQNQEV (reference sequence). The sequenced CDR3 bases are TGTGCCAGCAGTCCCTATAACTCCGACTACACC. Amino acids: CASSPYNSDYT. The complete CDR3 sequence is CASSPYNSDYTF.

About this clone itself: Genes and germline are mouse. The read ends 1 residue early relative to the CDR3; the germline J gene fills the gap. Other DNA sequences in the same sample also yield this CDR3. The chain is built from TRBV26 and TRBJ1-1, with 9 nucleotides matching TRBD1. The CDR3 sequence is 13 residues long. J lost 4 bases, V lost 4 bases, and 1 base had no gene match. Germline V gene data show CDR1 as KGHPV and CDR2 as FQNQEV (reference sequence). CDR3 DNA (partial): TGTGCCAGCAGTCGGGGACAGGGCACAGAAGTCTTC. It translates to CASSRGQGTEVF. The full CDR3 sequence reads CASSRGQGTEVFF.

With respect to this clone: Gene names refer to mouse genes. The sequenced fragment ends 1 residue before the CDR3 boundary, so the rest is inferred from the germline J gene. The rearrangement uses TRBV26 and TRBJ2-4, with D tentatively TRBD1 (6 bases). Germline V gene lookup returns CDR1 KGHPV and CDR2 FQNQEV (reference sequence). V was pared by 7 bases and J by 2 bases, with 10 bases between. The CDR3 loop spans 13 amino acids. Here the CDR3 reads CASIQGYQNTLYF. CDR3 bases read: TGTGCCAGCATCCAGGGGTATCAAAACACCTTGTAC.

With respect to this clone: Gene names are mouse gene names. The read gets to within 1 residue of the CDR3 end, and the germline J gene fills in the rest. This chain connects TRBV16 to TRBJ2-4; D gene ambiguous. CDR3 length equals 14 residues. V was pared by 0 bases and J by 3 bases, with 7 bases between. The V gene's germline CDR1 is SGHSA and CDR2 FRNQAP. CDR3 sequence: CASSLDPAQNTLYF. CDR3 DNA, as far as it was read: TGTGCAAGCAGCTTAGATCCAGCACAAAACACCTTGTAC.

A word on this clone: Here the gene names and germline are mouse. The CDR3 is CASSLGRQGYAEQFF. CDR3 DNA (partial): TGTGCCAGCAGTCTGGGGAGACAGGGGTATGCTGAGCAGTTC. The chain is built from TRBV26 and TRBJ2-1; TRBD1 matches at 8 bases. The CDR3 goes on 1 residue after the read ends, and that part is filled in from the germline J gene. The J segment lost 4 bases and the V segment lost 2 bases, leaving 4 bases of the junction unmatched. This CDR3 has 15 residues. Per the germline V gene, CDR1 is KGHPV and CDR2 is FQNQEV (reference sequence).

This clone was detected only a few times. These gene names are mouse names. The CDR3 goes on 1 residue after the read ends, and that part is filled in from the germline J gene. The chain couples TRBV13-3 to TRBJ1-1, with D possibly being TRBD1 (6 bases). CDR3 length equals 11 residues. The germline CDR1 and CDR2 sequences are NNHDY and SYVADS. Deletions cut 4 bases from V and 7 bases from J, with 8 bases between. CDR3 DNA, as far as it was read: TGTGCCAGCAGTTGGGACATAGAAGTCTTC. This translates into CASSWDIEVF. The entire CDR3 reads CASSWDIEVFF.

With respect to this clone: The listed genes are named as in mouse. The read finishes 1 residue shy of the CDR3 end, and the germline J gene is used to complete it. The sample holds other DNA sequences that translate to the same CDR3. The V gene is TRBV26, the J gene TRBJ2-4; no reliable D call. V lost 3 bases and J lost 0, with 4 bases in between. Germline V gene sequence: CDR1 KGHPV, CDR2 FQNQEV (reference sequence). The CDR3 is 13 amino acids. CDR3 sequence: CASSLGSQNTLYF. CDR3 DNA (partial): TGTGCCAGCAGTCTCGGTAGTCAAAACACCTTGTAC.

Note on this clone: The genes are named according to mouse. The CDR3 end is not reached by the read, which stops 1 residue before it; the germline J gene fills it in. The V call is TRBV3, the J call TRBJ1-4, with 10 bases matching TRBD1. The CDR3 contains 15 residues. Looked up from germline, CDR1 is SNHLY and CDR2 is FYNGKV (reference sequence). Trimming cost V 5 bases and J 4 bases; bases outside gene matches: 4. The CDR3 here is CASSPGQGGNERLFF. The sequenced part of the CDR3 DNA is TGTGCCAGCAGCCCAGGACAGGGGGGCAACGAAAGATTATTT. The full variable domain, with the rest looked up from reference TRBV3 and TRBJ1-4, is GPKVLQIPSHQIIDMGQMVTLNCDPVSNHLYFYWYKQILGQQMEFLVNFYNGKVMEKSKLFKDQFSVERPDGSYFTLKIQPTALEDSAVYFCASSPGQGGNERLFFGHGTKLSVL.

As regards this clone: The gene names given are mouse names. The read finishes 1 residue shy of the CDR3 end, and the germline J gene is used to complete it. The chain joins TRBV12-2 to TRBJ2-5; 12 nucleotides agree with TRBD2. Germline trimming cut 1 base from V and 3 bases from J; bases unmatched to any gene: 1. The CDR3 spans 15 residues. Germline V gene lookup returns CDR1 SGHLS and CDR2 HYDKME. The CDR3 bases that were read are TGTGCCAGCTCTCTGGGGACTGGGGGGCAAGACACCCAGTAC. As protein: CASSLGTGGQDTQY. The complete CDR3 reads CASSLGTGGQDTQYF.

Note on this clone: The genes are named according to mouse. The CDR3 end falls 1 residue outside the read, so it is completed with the germline J gene. The chain couples TRBV5 to TRBJ1-1, with 8 positions matching TRBD1. V shed 2 bases, J shed 0 bases, and the junction held 5 bases outside the gene matches. There are 16 residues in the CDR3. Per the germline V gene, CDR1 is LGHNA and CDR2 is YNLKQL (reference sequence). The covered CDR3 bases are TGTGCCAGCAGCCAACCAGGACAGGGTGCAAACACAGAAGTCTTC. The encoded protein is CASSQPGQGANTEVF. The full CDR3 is CASSQPGQGANTEVFF.

Only a few counts were recorded for this clone. Germline and genes: mouse. The CDR3 end lies 1 residue beyond the end of the read and is filled in from the germline J gene. The chain links TRBV3 to TRBJ2-7; 8 nucleotides line up with TRBD2. The CDR3 runs 15 residues. Unmatched junction bases numbered 7, after V lost 3 bases and J lost 3 bases. Germline CDR1 SNHLY, CDR2 FYNGKV (reference sequence). Incomplete CDR3 DNA: TGTGCCAGCAGCTTTGGACTGGGCAAAGGCTATGAACAGTAC. This sequence encodes CASSFGLGKGYEQY. The full CDR3 reads CASSFGLGKGYEQYF.

Concerning this clone itself: Gene names and germline refer to mouse. The read stops 1 residue short of the end of the CDR3; the missing end is completed from the germline J gene. This sequence joins TRBV3 and TRBJ1-1; maybe TRBD1 (5 bases). Germline V gene sequence: CDR1 SNHLY, CDR2 FYNGKV (reference sequence). This CDR3 region has 13 residues. Trimming stripped 2 bases from V and 4 bases from J, with 8 bases between. CDR3 in amino acids: CASSLRDGTEVFF. The CDR3 DNA, read in part, is TGTGCCAGCAGCTTAAGGGACGGCACAGAAGTCTTC.

There are a few counts of this clone. All gene names here are mouse names. The observed sequence ends 1 residue before the CDR3 terminus, with the missing tail filled in from the germline J gene. J is TRBJ1-4 and V is TRBV1, with D possibly being TRBD1 (6 bases). CDR1 and CDR2 (germline): NSQYPW, LRSPGD (reference sequence). The CDR3 sequence is 16 residues long. The V end was cut by 3 bases, the J end by 1 base, with 12 bases between. The CDR3 sequence: CTCSAPRDNSNERLFF. The sequenced part of the CDR3 DNA is TGCACCTGCAGTGCCCCCCGGGACAATTCCAACGAAAGATTATTT.

In regard to this clone: Gene names and germline refer to mouse. The read comes to an end 1 residue before the CDR3 does, leaving the germline J gene to fill in the end. The chain couples TRBV5 to TRBJ2-7, with D perhaps assigned TRBD1 or TRBD2 (5 bases each). The V gene lost 1 base and the J gene lost 4 bases, with 11 bases spanning the gap. CDR3 size: 14 residues. Germline V gene data show CDR1 as LGHNA and CDR2 as YNLKQL (reference sequence). Here the CDR3 reads CASSQAPGQYEQYF. CDR3 DNA, as far as it was read: TGTGCCAGCAGCCAAGCCCCGGGGCAGTATGAACAGTAC.

As concerns this clone: Gene and germline names: mouse. The read ends 1 residue shy of where the CDR3 ends; the end is completed using the germline J gene. This chain joins TRBV26 and TRBJ2-5; D is possibly TRBD2 (6 bases). Germline CDR1 is KGHPV and CDR2 is FQNQEV (reference sequence). The CDR3 covers 14 residues. V was shortened by 4 bases and J by 2 bases, with 10 bases between the two germline ends. CDR3 sequence reads: CASSPPGLQDTQYF. The CDR3 DNA, read in part, is TGTGCCAGCAGTCCTCCGGGACTCCAAGACACCCAGTAC.

As for this clone: All gene names here are mouse names. The missing CDR3 end, 1 residue past where the read stops, is filled in from the germline J gene. The chain carries TRBV12-1 and TRBJ2-4, with TRBD2 matching 10 bases. V shed 1 base and J 3 bases; nucleotides not matched to a gene: 6. The length of the CDR3 is 16 residues. Germline CDR1 SGHSN, CDR2 HYEKVE. CDR3 protein: CASSLWTGGGQNTLYF. The DNA read from the CDR3 is TGTGCCAGCTCTCTATGGACTGGGGGAGGACAAAACACCTTGTAC.

As to this clone: Gene names denote mouse genes. The read is 1 residue too short to cover the CDR3 end, so that end is filled in from the germline J gene. J is TRBJ2-7 and V is TRBV13-2, with TRBD1 identical over 7 bases. This CDR3 comprises 14 residues. Trimming took 0 bases from V and 4 from J; bases not matched to a gene: 4. CDR1 is NNHNN and CDR2 is SYGAGS in the germline V gene (reference sequence). The CDR3 sequence: CASGDEGRGYEQYF. CDR3 bases read: TGTGCCAGCGGTGATGAGGGCAGGGGGTATGAACAGTAC.

For this clone: Genes and germline are mouse. The CDR3 end lies 1 residue beyond the end of the read and is filled in from the germline J gene. The chain employs TRBV12-1 and TRBJ2-3; 11 nucleotides line up with TRBD1. Unmatched junction bases numbered 1, after V lost 2 bases and J lost 4 bases. Per germline, CDR1 SGHSN and CDR2 HYEKVE. The CDR3 covers 14 residues. The part of the CDR3 DNA that was read is TGTGCCAGCTCTCGGGACAGGGGGACAGAAACGCTGTAT. Its translation: CASSRDRGTETLY. The whole CDR3 protein is CASSRDRGTETLYF.

This clone was recorded a few times. Genes and germline come from the mouse. The read stops 1 residue short of the end of the CDR3; the missing end is completed from the germline J gene. The rearrangement links TRBV26 to TRBJ1-4; D is unresolved. CDR1 is KGHPV and CDR2 is FQNQEV in the germline V gene (reference sequence). This CDR3 has 14 amino acids. V was shortened by 2 bases and J by 0 bases, with 4 bases between the two germline ends. CDR3 residues: CASSLAVSNERLFF. The sequenced part of the CDR3 DNA is TGTGCCAGCAGTCTGGCAGTTTCCAACGAAAGATTATTT.

For this clone: One end of the junction is discordant with germline, which a read error may explain. Mouse gene names apply. The sequence runs out 1 residue before the end of the CDR3; the remainder is reconstructed from the germline J gene. This chain uses TRBV31 with TRBJ2-3; TRBD2 agrees at 10 bases. CDR1 and CDR2 (germline): GKSSPN, SITVG. The CDR3 is 15 residues long. CDR3 bases read: TGTGCCTGGAGGGACTGGGGGCTTAGTGCAGGAACGCTGTAT. Translating it yields CAWRDWGLSAGTLY. The CDR3, in full, reads CAWRDWGLSAGTLYF.